Listed here is a single TCR beta chain. The same CDR3 arises from other DNA sequences in this sample as well. Sequenced by immunoSEQ multiplex PCR; TCRdb stores in-frame clones only, minus some. The sample includes approximately 50,000 clones, roughly 90% of them seen just once. The sample comes from a study of blood T cell repertoires in COVID-19. Study overall: The United States, Italy and Spain supplied acute and convalescent COVID-19 samples. Sources were T cells, B-cell-depleted T cells, or PBMCs; the material itself was cDNA or gDNA.

The CDR3 spans 15 residues. The trim removed 4 bases at V and 9 bases at J, leaving 11 bases unmatched. Per germline, CDR1 LGHDT and CDR2 YNNKEL (reference sequence). This clonotype originated in a human donor in a cohort sampled during active COVID-19. The chain employs TRBV3-1 (or the pseudogene TRBV3-2) and TRBJ2-1; 8 nucleotides line up with TRBD1. The sample was peripheral blood. CDR3 residues: CASSLTGTGGVEQFF. CDR3 coding DNA: TGTGCCAGCAGCCTAACCGGGACAGGAGGCGTTGAGCAGTTCTTC.